One sample yielded the 5 T cell receptor beta chains listed below, sequenced in a study of beta chain features in type 1 diabetes. cDNA synthesis used the whole RNA isolate, giving expressed TCRB sequences. Some clones are missing from TCRdb's copy, which holds only in-frame ones; the method was immunoSEQ multiplex PCR. The data contain fewer than 250,000 clones, around 68% of them singletons. The sequenced sample consisted of naive CD4+ T cells from blood. The receptor set was obtained from a man aged 25 to 40 in good health.

V and J are TRBV30 and TRBJ2-3; 11 bases are shared with TRBD2. Looked up from germline, CDR1 is GTSNPN and CDR2 is SVGIG (reference sequence). The CDR3 length is 14 residues. The junction had 4 bases not matched to a gene; V was cut back by 4 bases and J by 4 bases. The CDR3 nucleotides read TGTGCCTGGAAGCTAGCGGGAGGCTCAGATACGCAGTATTTT. Protein product: CAWKLAGGSDTQYF. Looking up the rest from reference TRBV30 and TRBJ2-3 gives the full variable domain: SQTIHQWPATLVQPVGSPLSLECTVEGTSNPNLYWYRQAAGRGLQLLFYSVGIGQISSEVPQNLSASRPQDRQFILSSKKLLLSDSGFYLCAWKLAGGSDTQYFGPGTRLTVL.

The CDR3 nucleotides read TGTGCCAGCAGCTTAAATGGCAGGGGGACAGATACGCAGTATTTT. Its protein product is CASSLNGRGTDTQYF. This chain joins TRBV11-2 and TRBJ2-3; 7 bases line up with TRBD1. In germline, CDR1 is SGHAT, CDR2 FQNNGV. Trimming cost V 2 bases and J 3 bases; bases outside gene matches: 5. This CDR3 contains 15 residues.

The chain links TRBV29-1 to TRBJ2-3; 7 bases are shared with TRBD1. With V trimmed by 1 base and J by 0 bases, 1 base remained unmatched. Germline V lookup: CDR1 SQVTM, CDR2 ANQGSEA. The CDR3 is 14 amino acids. The CDR3 coding sequence is TGCAGCGTTGAAGGGGACAGTAGCACAGATACGCAGTATTTT. The encoded protein is CSVEGDSSTDTQYF.

The genes are TRBV28 and TRBJ2-7, with 10 positions matching TRBD1. The germline V gene encodes CDR1 MDHEN and CDR2 SYDVKM. The CDR3 consists of 14 residues. The V gene end was trimmed by 2 bases and the J gene end by 8 bases; junction bases not matched to a gene: 6. In nucleotides, the CDR3 is TGTGCCAGCAGTTTAGGGGGGACAGGGGTCCAGCAGTACTTC. It codes for CASSLGGTGVQQYF.

This clone appeared a few times. V is TRBV29-1 and J is TRBJ2-5; a weak D match, TRBD2 (5 bases). In germline, CDR1 is SQVTM, CDR2 ANQGSEA. V lost 7 bases to trimming and J lost 4 bases, with 16 bases between them. The CDR3 spans 13 residues. The CDR3 bases are TGCAGCGCCGGAACCCTTGCGGGAGAGACCCAGTACTTC. Protein product: CSAGTLAGETQYF. Full variable domain (missing parts from reference TRBV29-1 and TRBJ2-5): SAVISQKPSRDICQRGTSLTIQCQVDSQVTMMFWYRQQPGQSLTLIATANQGSEATYESGFVIDKFPISRPNLTFSTLTVSNMSPEDSSIYLCSAGTLAGETQYFGPGTRLLVL.